The 23 T cell receptor beta chains below were found in one sample sequenced in a study of blood T cell repertoires in COVID-19 (dated by TCRdb to about 2020). The library was generated by the immunoSEQ multiplex PCR assay. TCRdb holds this immuneACCESS table with in-frame rearrangements only. Some clones are missing; in checked studies, unresolved V genes explain under half, and the rest has no known cause. Within this sample are 90,000 or so clones, with 89% of them counted one time only. In total, the top ten clones hold approximately 5.6% of the sample. Sequencing input: peripheral blood. The receptor source for this set is a woman of 80 years or more with active COVID-19.

The chain employs TRBV3-1 (or the pseudogene TRBV3-2) and TRBJ2-7; D is undetermined. The germline V and J ends were trimmed by 1 base and 3 bases, with 22 bases remaining between them. Germline V CDR1 and CDR2: LGHDT, YNNKEL (reference sequence). The CDR3 loop spans 18 amino acids. The CDR3 here is CASSQVPWSGMWFYEQYF. CDR3 nucleotides: TGTGCCAGCAGCCAAGTCCCCTGGAGTGGTATGTGGTTCTACGAGCAGTACTTC.

The rearrangement links TRBV10-3 to TRBJ2-1; D possibly corresponds to TRBD2 (5 bases). The germline V gene encodes CDR1 ENHRY and CDR2 SYGVKD. Trimming removed 5 bases from V and 7 bases from J, with 9 bases in between. The CDR3 has 12 residues. The CDR3 bases are TGTGCCATCAGTTCGCTAGCTAATGAGCAGTTCTTC. This encodes CAISSLANEQFF.

V and J are TRBV2 and TRBJ1-6; the D is unclear. CDR1 is SNHLY and CDR2 is FYNNEI in the germline V gene. V was trimmed by 5 bases and J by 2 bases, leaving 7 bases between them. CDR3 size: 14 residues. The CDR3 region has the DNA TGTGCCAGCAGTTCAGAAACCTATAATTCACCCCTCCACTTT. Protein product: CASSSETYNSPLHF.

The CDR3 DNA reads TGTGCCAGCAGTGCTGGGGACAGGTCGCGATACTTC. Translation: CASSAGDRSRYF. The chain combines TRBV27 with TRBJ2-7; TRBD1 aligns across 8 bases. The trim removed 5 bases at V and 13 bases at J, leaving 10 bases unmatched. This CDR3 has 12 residues. CDR1 MNHEY and CDR2 SMNVEV come from the germline V gene (reference sequence).

The chain combines TRBV7-2 with TRBJ2-1; the D is unclear. CDR3 length equals 14 residues. Trimming took 0 bases from V and 8 from J, leaving 11 bases between them. Germline CDR1 is SGHTA and CDR2 is FQGNSA. As DNA, the CDR3 is TGTGCCAGCAGCTTAGCCCGCAGTTATCATGAGCAGTTCTTC. It yields the protein CASSLARSYHEQFF.

V and J are TRBV19 and TRBJ1-3; 7 nucleotides line up with TRBD1. The CDR3 runs 14 residues. Germline assignment: CDR1 LNHDA and CDR2 SQIVND (reference sequence). Trimming removed 4 bases from V and 2 bases from J; junction bases left unmatched: 2. CDR3 in DNA: TGTGCCAGTAGTAGGGGACAGCCTGGAAACACCATATATTTT. Amino acid sequence: CASSRGQPGNTIYF.

The rearrangement links TRBV5-6 to TRBJ2-5, with 8 bases lining up with TRBD2. Germline trimming cut 5 bases from V and 12 bases from J; bases unmatched to any gene: 18. The CDR3 loop spans 15 amino acids. Per germline, CDR1 SGHDT and CDR2 YYEEEE. The CDR3 spells CASSPVAGGPREKYF. The CDR3 nucleotides are TGTGCCAGCAGTCCCGTCGCGGGAGGCCCAAGAGAAAAGTACTTC. The full variable domain, in which reference TRBV5-6 and TRBJ2-5 provide the parts outside the CDR3, is DAGVTQSPTHLIKTRGQQVTLRCSPKSGHDTVSWYQQALGQGPQFIFQYYEEEERQRGNFPDRFSGHQFPNYSSELNVNALLLGDSALYLCASSPVAGGPREKYFGPGTRLLVL.

The chain links TRBV28 to TRBJ2-7; D is perhaps TRBD1 (6 bases). This CDR3 spans 14 amino acids. Per germline, CDR1 MDHEN and CDR2 SYDVKM. V lost 11 bases, J lost 2 bases, and 19 bases lay in between. CDR3 sequence (DNA): TGTGCCTCAACCTCCGGGACACCTGCCTACGAGCAGTACTTC. Its protein product is CASTSGTPAYEQYF.

This clone has only one observation. This chain uses TRBV9 with TRBJ1-6, with D unresolved. Germline CDR1 is SGDLS and CDR2 is YYNGEE. The CDR3 totals 14 residues. Trimming shortened V by 4 bases and J by 10 bases, and 15 bases separated the two germline ends. The CDR3 spells CASSIDLSGSPLHF. The CDR3 nucleotides are TGTGCCAGCAGCATAGACCTAAGCGGGTCACCCCTCCACTTT. The full variable domain, with the rest looked up from reference TRBV9 and TRBJ1-6, is DSGVTQTPKHLITATGQRVTLRCSPRSGDLSVYWYQQSLDQGLQFLIQYYNGEERAKGNILERFSAQQFPDLHSELNLSSLELGDSALYFCASSIDLSGSPLHFGNGTRLTVT.

This chain joins TRBV9 and TRBJ2-7, with 7 positions matching TRBD1. Germline trimming cut 3 bases from V and 6 bases from J; bases unmatched to any gene: 9. The CDR3 has 14 amino acids. The germline V gene has CDR1 SGDLS and CDR2 YYNGEE. CDR3 nucleotides: TGTGCCAGCAGCGCGACAGGGCTCAGGAGCGAGCAGTACTTC. Protein sequence: CASSATGLRSEQYF.

The rearrangement uses TRBV18 and TRBJ1-1; D call uncertain. The CDR3 is made up of 13 amino acids. Trimming cost V 6 bases and J 1 base, with 9 bases left between them. Looked up from germline, CDR1 is KGHSH and CDR2 is LQKENI. Here the CDR3 DNA reads TGTGCCAGCTCCCGAGGTGGGAACACTGAAGCTTTCTTT. Its translation is CASSRGGNTEAFF.

V gene TRBV5-1 combines with J gene TRBJ1-1, with D perhaps TRBD1 (5 bases). The CDR3 spans 15 residues. Per germline, CDR1 SGHRS and CDR2 YFSETQ. V was pared by 0 bases and J by 0 bases, with 9 bases between. The CDR3 sequence is CASSLGQLLNTEAFF. The CDR3 DNA sequence: TGCGCCAGCAGCTTGGGACAGCTCTTGAACACTGAAGCTTTCTTT.

The gene calls are TRBV7-9 and TRBJ1-4, with 9 positions matching TRBD1. From germline, CDR1 is SEHNR and CDR2 FQNEAQ (reference sequence). The V segment lost 5 bases and the J segment 6 bases; nucleotides outside the gene matches: 4. The CDR3 length is 14 residues. The CDR3 nucleotides are TGTGCCAGCAGCCAGACAGGGGGGTATGAAAAACTGTTTTTT. Protein product: CASSQTGGYEKLFF. The whole variable domain, filled in from reference TRBV7-9 and TRBJ1-4, reads DTGVSQNPRHKITKRGQNVTFRCDPISEHNRLYWYRQTLGQGPEFLTYFQNEAQLEKSRLLSDRFSAERPKGSFSTLEIQRTEQGDSAMYLCASSQTGGYEKLFFGSGTQLSVL.

In this sample, this clone turned up a few times. Other DNA sequences in the sample encode the same CDR3. V and J are TRBV6-5 and TRBJ2-5, with TRBD2 identical over 7 bases. V lost 0 bases and J lost 7; bases outside the gene matches: 5. From germline, CDR1 is MNHEY and CDR2 SVGAGI. CDR3 size: 14 residues. The CDR3 spells CASSYSRQRGTQYF. CDR3 bases: TGTGCCAGCAGTTACTCGAGACAGCGGGGGACCCAGTACTTC.

The rearrangement links TRBV28 to TRBJ1-3; possible D gene TRBD1, 6 bases. Germline CDR1 reads MDHEN; CDR2 reads SYDVKM. The CDR3 sequence is 14 residues long. V was shortened by 6 bases and J by 2 bases, with 11 bases between the two germline ends. The CDR3 protein is CASSIGGPGNTIYF. The CDR3 DNA follows: TGTGCCAGCAGCATCGGGGGGCCTGGAAACACCATATATTTT.

This clone has only a few counts. This sequence joins TRBV7-8 and TRBJ2-2; D perhaps matches TRBD2 (6 bases). Germline V gene data show CDR1 as SGHVS and CDR2 as FQNEAQ. Deletions cut 2 bases from V and 4 bases from J, with 29 bases between. The length of the CDR3 is 21 residues. In DNA, the CDR3 is TGTGCCAGCAGCTTATCATTCATAAGGCTAGCGACATCTCGGGGCACCGGGGAGCTGTTTTTT. It is translated as CASSLSFIRLATSRGTGELFF.

This rearrangement joins TRBV6-5 to TRBJ1-5, with D possibly matching TRBD1 (6 bases). The CDR3 has 15 residues. Germline CDR1 reads MNHEY; CDR2 reads SVGAGI. V was clipped by 10 bases and J by 4 bases, with 20 bases between them. CDR3 bases: TGTGCCATCGGAAACAGGGAAGGCATGAATCAGCCCCAGCATTTT. As protein: CAIGNREGMNQPQHF.

The chain has TRBV18 and TRBJ2-1; the match to TRBD1 covers 10 bases. The CDR3 length is 16 residues. Germline V gene lookup returns CDR1 KGHSH and CDR2 LQKENI. The trim removed 4 bases at V and 6 bases at J, leaving 9 bases unmatched. CDR3 DNA: TGTGCCAGCTCACAAACCGGGACAGGGGCTCTCAATGAGCAGTTCTTC. Translating it yields CASSQTGTGALNEQFF.

This chain joins TRBV7-3 and TRBJ2-5, with 9 bases matching TRBD1. This CDR3 is built from 15 residues. The V segment lost 4 bases and the J segment 5 bases; nucleotides outside the gene matches: 8. Germline assignment: CDR1 SGHTA and CDR2 FQGTGA. CDR3 protein: CASSSDRGRPETQYF. In nucleotides, the CDR3 is TGTGCCAGCAGCTCGGACAGGGGACGCCCGGAGACCCAGTACTTC. The whole variable domain, filled in from reference TRBV7-3 and TRBJ2-5, reads GAGVSQTPSNKVTEKGKYVELRCDPISGHTALYWYRQSLGQGPEFLIYFQGTGAADDSGLPNDRFFAVRPEGSVSTLKIQRTERGDSAVYLCASSSDRGRPETQYFGPGTRLLVL.

This rearrangement joins TRBV29-1 to TRBJ2-1; D not resolved. This CDR3 region has 16 residues. Trimming shortened V by 2 bases and J by 2 bases, and 16 bases separated the two germline ends. Germline V gene data show CDR1 as SQVTM and CDR2 as ANQGSEA. The CDR3 here is CSVESVGGYPYNEQFF. CDR3 nucleotide sequence: TGCAGCGTTGAAAGCGTGGGTGGGTACCCCTACAATGAGCAGTTCTTC.

This clone was detected a few times. This rearrangement joins TRBV28 to TRBJ2-7; 7 bases agree with TRBD2. With V trimmed by 2 bases and J by 3 bases, 7 bases remained unmatched. Germline V gene lookup returns CDR1 MDHEN and CDR2 SYDVKM. This CDR3 is 15 amino acids long. The DNA for the CDR3 is TGTGCCAGCAGTTTAGGGGGGGGGAACATCTACGAGCAGTACTTC. Encoded protein: CASSLGGGNIYEQYF.

Concerning this clone itself: The DNA is left out, because the CDR3 cannot be placed on it with certainty; the CDR3 is given as TCRdb lists it. The chain links TRBV19 to TRBJ2-7; the table assigns TRBD2, which was not confirmed against the DNA. The CDR3 is 11 residues long, counting both termini. The germline CDR1 and CDR2 sequences are LNHDA and SQIVND (reference sequence). This CDR3 reads CASTSGIEQYF.

The rearrangement uses TRBV14 and TRBJ2-7, with TRBD2 identical over 9 bases. Germline CDR1 reads SGHDN; CDR2 reads FVKESK. The CDR3 is 15 amino acids. V lost 4 bases to trimming and J lost 5 bases; unmatched junction nucleotides: 9. The CDR3 nucleotides read TGTGCCAGCAGCCGTCCGCGGGAGGGCCTACACGAGCAGTACTTC. Its protein product is CASSRPREGLHEQYF.